Below, 3 T cell receptor beta chains from the same sample are listed, as sequenced in a study of T cells after yellow fever vaccination. MiXCR, run by TCRdb on the 5' RACE reads, gives a single entry per CDR3 protein. The sample has 450,000 to 550,000 distinct CDR3 sequences; around a fifth are singletons. The sample here was PBMCs, taken more than 20 days after the first yellow fever vaccination. These receptors were collected from a man aged 18 to 29 who received the YFV17D yellow fever vaccine.

This chain uses TRBV27 with TRBJ2-3; 9 bases match TRBD2. The CDR3 extends over 14 amino acids. The V gene's germline CDR1 is MNHEY and CDR2 SMNVEV (reference sequence). Losses at the gene ends were 5 bases for V and 6 bases for J; bases not matched to a gene: 6. CDR3 protein: CASSARGGGDTQYF. CDR3 nucleotide sequence: TGTGCCAGCAGTGCGCGGGGGGGCGGGGATACGCAGTATTTT.

The chain links TRBV4-1 to TRBJ2-3; possibly TRBD1 for D (5 bases). The CDR3 length is 15 residues. V lost 1 base, J lost 4 bases, and 12 bases lay in between. Germline V CDR1 and CDR2: MGHRA, YSYEKL. Here the CDR3 reads CASSQGQWAPDTQYF. The CDR3 nucleotides are TGCGCCAGCAGCCAAGGACAGTGGGCTCCAGATACGCAGTATTTT.

V and J are TRBV18 and TRBJ1-1, with D uncertain. CDR1 and CDR2 (germline): KGHSH, LQKENI. There are 13 residues in the CDR3. The V end lost 2 bases, the J end lost 5 bases, and 9 bases lay between the germline ends. CDR3 in amino acids: CASSPGVDTEAFF. The CDR3 DNA sequence: TGTGCCAGCTCACCAGGGGTTGATACTGAAGCTTTCTTT.